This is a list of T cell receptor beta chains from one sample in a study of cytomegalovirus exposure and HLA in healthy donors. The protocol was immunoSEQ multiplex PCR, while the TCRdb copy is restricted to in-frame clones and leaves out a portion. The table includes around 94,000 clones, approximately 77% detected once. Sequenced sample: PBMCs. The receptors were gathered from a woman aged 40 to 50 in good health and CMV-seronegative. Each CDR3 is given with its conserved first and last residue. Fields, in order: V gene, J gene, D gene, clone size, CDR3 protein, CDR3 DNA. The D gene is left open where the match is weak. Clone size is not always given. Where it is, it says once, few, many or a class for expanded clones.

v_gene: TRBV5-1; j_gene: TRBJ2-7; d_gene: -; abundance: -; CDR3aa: CASRVGGDEQYF; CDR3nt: TGCGCCAGCAGGGTAGGGGGGGACGAGCAGTACTTC
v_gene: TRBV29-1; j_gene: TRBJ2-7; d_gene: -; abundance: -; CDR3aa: CSVGQRGGEQYF; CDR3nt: TGCAGCGTTGGACAGAGGGGGGGCGAGCAGTACTTC
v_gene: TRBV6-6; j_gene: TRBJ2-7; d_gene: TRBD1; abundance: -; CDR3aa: CASNRQGANYEQYF; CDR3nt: TGTGCCAGCAATCGACAGGGAGCAAACTACGAGCAGTACTTC
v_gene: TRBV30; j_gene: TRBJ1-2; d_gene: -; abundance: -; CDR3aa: CAWTSGGNYGYTF; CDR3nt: TGTGCCTGGACATCGGGGGGGAACTATGGCTACACCTTC
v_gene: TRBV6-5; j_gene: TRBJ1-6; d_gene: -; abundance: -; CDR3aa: CASSYSLEGRPPLHF; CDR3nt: TGTGCCAGCAGTTACTCGCTCGAGGGCCGCCCACCCCTCCACTTT
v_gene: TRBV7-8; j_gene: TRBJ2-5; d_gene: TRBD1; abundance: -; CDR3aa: CASSLKRDRQETQYF; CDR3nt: TGTGCCAGCAGCTTAAAACGGGACAGGCAGGAGACCCAGTACTTC
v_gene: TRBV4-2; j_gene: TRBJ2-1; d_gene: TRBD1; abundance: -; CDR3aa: CASSQQDRVNNEQFF; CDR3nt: TGTGCCAGCAGCCAACAGGACAGGGTTAACAATGAGCAGTTCTTC
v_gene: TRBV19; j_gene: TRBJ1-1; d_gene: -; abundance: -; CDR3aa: CASSIGYTEAFF; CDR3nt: TGTGCCAGTAGTATCGGGTACACTGAAGCTTTCTTT
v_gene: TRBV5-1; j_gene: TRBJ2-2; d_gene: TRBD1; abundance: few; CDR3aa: CASSYNPGTGVGGELFF; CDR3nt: TGCGCCAGCAGCTATAACCCGGGGACAGGGGTTGGCGGGGAGCTGTTTTTT
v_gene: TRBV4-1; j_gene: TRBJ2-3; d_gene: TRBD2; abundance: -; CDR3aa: CASSRQVAGGNTDTQYF; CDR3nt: TGCGCCAGCAGCCGACAAGTAGCGGGGGGCAACACAGATACGCAGTATTTT
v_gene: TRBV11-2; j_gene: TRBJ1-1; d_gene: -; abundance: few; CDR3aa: CASSLLSTEAFF; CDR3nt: TGTGCCAGCAGCTTACTTTCCACTGAAGCTTTCTTT
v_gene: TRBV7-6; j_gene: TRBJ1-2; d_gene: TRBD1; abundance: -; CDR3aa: CASSQGAGNGYTF; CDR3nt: TGTGCCAGCAGCCAGGGGGCGGGTAATGGCTACACCTTC
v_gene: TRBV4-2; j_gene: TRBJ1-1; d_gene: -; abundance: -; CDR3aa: CASSQDRLLNTEAFF; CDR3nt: TGTGCCAGCAGCCAAGATAGACTGTTGAACACTGAAGCTTTCTTT